Below are 30 T cell receptor beta chains sequenced from a single sample in a study of blood T cells in healthy people across ages. Using a J-beta primer mix together with a sample-barcoded 5' primer, a second PCR was run for roughly 6 to 11 cycles. From the 5' RACE reads, TCRdb called clonotypes with MiXCR, one entry per CDR3 protein. The data contain about 1,800,000 distinct CDR3 sequences, roughly 27% of them singletons. The sequenced sample was blood. Receptor source: a woman aged 30 to 39 in good health.

The V gene is TRBV7-9, the J gene TRBJ2-1, with 9 positions matching TRBD2. Trimming removed 5 bases from V and 6 bases from J; junction bases left unmatched: 14. Germline-derived CDR1 and CDR2 are SEHNR and FQNEAQ (reference sequence). The CDR3 length is 17 residues. CDR3 sequence: CASSLGAGGRGANEQFF. The CDR3 DNA is TGTGCCAGCAGCCTAGGGGCTGGCGGGAGGGGGGCCAATGAGCAGTTCTTC. Combining the CDR3 with reference TRBV7-9 and TRBJ2-1 gives the whole variable domain DTGVSQNPRHKITKRGQNVTFRCDPISEHNRLYWYRQTLGQGPEFLTYFQNEAQLEKSRLLSDRFSAERPKGSFSTLEIQRTEQGDSAMYLCASSLGAGGRGANEQFFGPGTRLTVL.

Within the sample, this clonotype is medium-sized. The J gene is TRBJ1-4, the V gene TRBV20-1; 10 positions match TRBD1. V lost 1 base and J lost 2; bases outside the gene matches: 10. The CDR3 is 18 amino acids. CDR1 DFQATT and CDR2 SNEGSKA come from the germline V gene (reference sequence). This CDR3 is CSARGLGQGVPTNEKLFF. CDR3 bases: TGCAGTGCTAGAGGGCTTGGACAGGGGGTGCCTACTAATGAAAAACTGTTTTTT.

The chain has TRBV7-2 and TRBJ2-2; the match to TRBD2 covers 8 bases. Germline CDR1 SGHTA, CDR2 FQGNSA. The CDR3 consists of 16 residues. The junction had 11 bases not matched to a gene; V was cut back by 6 bases and J by 5 bases. In nucleotides, the CDR3 is TGTGCCAGCAGAACCTCCAGGTCGGGAGGGACCGGGGAGCTGTTTTTT. Protein product: CASRTSRSGGTGELFF.

The rearrangement joins TRBV5-1 to TRBJ2-1; possible D gene TRBD2, 6 bases. Trimming removed 4 bases at V and 9 bases at J, with 17 bases between. Germline V gives CDR1 SGHRS, CDR2 YFSETQ. CDR3 length: 14 amino acids. The CDR3 loop is CASSPPGETGEQFF. In DNA, the CDR3 is TGCGCCAGCAGCCCCCCGGGAGAGACGGGTGAGCAGTTCTTC.

The chain employs TRBV12-3 or TRBV12-4 and TRBJ2-7, with unresolved D. Trimming pared 3 bases from V and 6 bases from J, leaving 9 bases between. This CDR3 contains 12 residues. The CDR3 sequence: CASSFMGSEQYF. CDR3 in DNA: TGTGCCAGCAGTTTTATGGGTTCCGAGCAGTACTTC.

This chain links TRBV15 with TRBJ2-2, with no clear D. V was clipped by 5 bases and J by 7 bases, with 14 bases between them. This CDR3 has 14 amino acids. Germline V gene sequence: CDR1 LNHNV, CDR2 YYDKDF (reference sequence). CDR3 amino acids: CATSALRVDGELFF. The CDR3 region has the DNA TGTGCCACCAGCGCCCTCAGAGTTGACGGGGAGCTGTTTTTT.

This clonotype was detected many times. The chain joins TRBV5-5 to TRBJ2-5, with 7 bases matching TRBD1. V lost 4 bases to trimming and J lost 0 bases; unmatched junction nucleotides: 12. CDR1 and CDR2 (germline): SGHKS, YYEKEE (reference sequence). The CDR3 has 17 residues. CDR3 coding DNA: TGTGCCAGCAGCCCCGCCAGGGGCAGGGGGAACCAAGAGACCCAGTACTTC. Translation gives CASSPARGRGNQETQYF.

This clonotype was picked up many times. The chain has TRBV6-1 and TRBJ2-6; D gene ambiguous. In germline, CDR1 is MNHNS, CDR2 SASEGT. V was clipped by 4 bases and J by 0 bases, with 4 bases between them. The CDR3 is made up of 14 amino acids. The CDR3 DNA reads TGTGCCAGCAGTGGGAGCTCTGGGGCCAACGTCCTGACTTTC. Its translation: CASSGSSGANVLTF.

The CDR3 DNA reads TGTGCCAGCACCTCAGAAGGGTCAGGGGAATTCTACGAGCAGTACTTC. Translating gives CASTSEGSGEFYEQYF. The chain couples TRBV2 to TRBJ2-7, with a tentative D call TRBD1 (6 bases). Trimming pared 7 bases from V and 3 bases from J, leaving 22 bases between. The V gene's germline CDR1 is SNHLY and CDR2 FYNNEI. This CDR3 region has 16 residues.

This clonotype was counted between two and nine times. The J gene is TRBJ2-7, the V gene TRBV7-9, with 8 nucleotides matching TRBD2. Germline V CDR1 and CDR2: SEHNR, FQNEAQ (reference sequence). The V and J ends lost 5 bases and 3 bases, in that order; junction bases with no gene match: 12. The CDR3 loop spans 16 amino acids. Written as DNA, the CDR3 is TGTGCCAGCAGCACAAGGTCGGGGGGGAGGAGCTACGAGCAGTACTTC. Its protein product is CASSTRSGGRSYEQYF.

At least ten counts were recorded for this clonotype. The rearrangement uses TRBV18 and TRBJ1-2; D call uncertain. Germline lookup yields CDR1 KGHSH and CDR2 LQKENI. CDR3 length equals 13 residues. Trimming shortened V by 3 bases and J by 5 bases, and 10 bases separated the two germline ends. In DNA, the CDR3 is TGTGCCAGCTCACCCCAGGAAATATATGGCTACACCTTC. Protein sequence: CASSPQEIYGYTF.

The chain uses TRBV7-3 and TRBJ2-4; the D gene is possibly TRBD1 (5 bases). The germline V gene has CDR1 SGHTA and CDR2 FQGTGA. CDR3 length equals 15 residues. V dropped 0 bases and J dropped 2 bases, with 8 bases sitting between them. CDR3 sequence: CASSLTGDSKNIQYF. In DNA, the CDR3 is TGTGCCAGCAGCTTAACAGGGGATTCCAAAAACATTCAGTACTTC.

The V call is TRBV7-9, the J call TRBJ2-3; TRBD1 matches 11 bases. Germline V gene lookup returns CDR1 SEHNR and CDR2 FQNEAQ (reference sequence). The CDR3 extends over 18 amino acids. V trimming: 5 bases; J trimming: 3 bases; junction bases outside the gene matches: 13. The CDR3 protein is CASSMRPLRDRGTDTQYF. The CDR3, as DNA: TGTGCCAGCAGCATGAGGCCCCTGCGGGACAGGGGGACAGATACGCAGTATTTT.

This chain uses TRBV6-1 with TRBJ2-1; 10 bases line up with TRBD2. The CDR3 totals 16 residues. The ends lost 4 bases at V and 5 bases at J; junction bases unmatched: 8. Germline V gene sequence: CDR1 MNHNS, CDR2 SASEGT. This CDR3 reads CASSARGSGRDNEQFF. The CDR3 nucleotides are TGTGCCAGCAGTGCCCGGGGAAGCGGGAGGGACAATGAGCAGTTCTTC.

This chain joins TRBV7-2 and TRBJ2-1; D unclear. Germline CDR1 and CDR2: SGHTA and FQGNSA. V dropped 1 base and J dropped 7 bases, with 11 bases sitting between them. The CDR3 is 14 amino acids. In DNA form, the CDR3 reads TGTGCCAGCAGCTTAGTGCTGACCTCTAATGAGCAGTTCTTC. Its protein is CASSLVLTSNEQFF.

This clonotype was observed many times. The rearrangement uses TRBV20-1 and TRBJ2-1; TRBD2 aligns across 7 bases. The V gene end was trimmed by 5 bases and the J gene end by 3 bases; junction bases not matched to a gene: 7. CDR1 is DFQATT, CDR2 SNEGSKA, per germline (reference sequence). This CDR3 is 14 amino acids long. The CDR3 DNA follows: TGCAGTGCTGTAAATCTAGCGGTCTACAATGAGCAGTTCTTC. This gives the protein CSAVNLAVYNEQFF.

Only a few counts were recorded for this clonotype. This chain joins TRBV7-9 and TRBJ2-7; 14 nucleotides agree with TRBD2. In germline, CDR1 is SEHNR, CDR2 FQNEAQ (reference sequence). This CDR3 comprises 16 residues. J gave up 7 bases and V 4 bases, and 9 bases lay outside the gene matches. The CDR3 DNA follows: TGTGCCAGCAGCTCGGAGGGACTAGCGGGAGCACTAGAGCAGTACTTC. The encoded protein is CASSSEGLAGALEQYF.

In the case of this clonotype: Just one base apart from a much larger clone, this may be a read error. The chain combines TRBV29-1 with TRBJ2-7; 7 nucleotides line up with TRBD1. V lost 7 bases, J lost 2 bases, and 5 bases stayed unmatched. CDR3 length: 12 amino acids. Looked up from germline, CDR1 is SQVTM and CDR2 is ANQGSEA. CDR3 in amino acids: CSARQGPYEQYF. The CDR3 bases are TGCAGCGCCAGACAGGGACCCTACGAGCAGTACTTC.

This clonotype was seen at least ten times. This chain links TRBV5-5 with TRBJ2-7, with D maybe TRBD2 (6 bases). The V gene lost 4 bases and the J gene lost 0 bases, with 11 bases spanning the gap. The CDR3 totals 14 residues. Germline assignment: CDR1 SGHKS and CDR2 YYEKEE (reference sequence). The CDR3 is CASSKDYPSYEQYF. The CDR3, as DNA: TGTGCCAGCAGCAAGGACTACCCCTCCTACGAGCAGTACTTC.

This clonotype was seen a handful of times. The chain combines TRBV4-3 with TRBJ2-2; D call uncertain. Trimming removed 0 bases from V and 8 bases from J, with 7 bases in between. CDR3 length equals 13 residues. Germline V gene data show CDR1 as LGHNA and CDR2 as YSLEER. The CDR3 is CASSQDRRGELFF. CDR3 coding DNA: TGCGCCAGCAGCCAAGATCGGCGGGGGGAGCTGTTTTTT.

There are a few counts of this clonotype. The chain joins TRBV5-1 to TRBJ2-1; D is perhaps TRBD2 (6 bases). Germline CDR1 is SGHRS and CDR2 is YFSETQ. The CDR3 runs to 16 residues. V was cut by 1 base and J by 3 bases, with 14 bases left in between. CDR3 nucleotides: TGCGCCAGCAGCTTGAATGCGGGGCAGGTCTACAATGAGCAGTTCTTC. This encodes CASSLNAGQVYNEQFF.

The table lists this clonotype with a count of one. This sequence joins TRBV7-2 and TRBJ2-2, with D tentatively TRBD2 (5 bases). The V gene's germline CDR1 is SGHTA and CDR2 FQGNSA. The germline V and J ends were trimmed by 11 bases and 1 base, with 14 bases remaining between them. The CDR3 is 14 amino acids. CDR3 region: CACRRAVNTGELFF. In DNA, the CDR3 is TGTGCCTGCCGGCGGGCAGTGAACACCGGGGAGCTGTTTTTT.

In the case of this clonotype: This may come from a read error, since a much larger clone is one base off. This chain joins TRBV3-1 and TRBJ2-4; D ambiguous. V was pared by 2 bases and J by 7 bases, with 9 bases between. The CDR3 sequence is 13 residues long. Germline CDR1 and CDR2: LGHDT and YNNKEL (reference sequence). The CDR3 sequence is CASSQREQNIQYF. CDR3 nucleotide sequence: TGTGCCAGCAGCCAAAGGGAACAGAACATTCAGTACTTC. Full variable domain (missing parts from reference TRBV3-1 and TRBJ2-4): DTAVSQTPKYLVTQMGNDKSIKCEQNLGHDTMYWYKQDSKKFLKIMFSYNNKELIINETVPNRFSPKSPDKAHLNLHINSLELGDSAVYFCASSQREQNIQYFGAGTRLSVL.

J is TRBJ2-3 and V is TRBV20-1; 8 bases are a match to TRBD1. Trimming removed 6 bases from V and 0 bases from J; junction bases left unmatched: 11. Looked up from germline, CDR1 is DFQATT and CDR2 is SNEGSKA (reference sequence). This CDR3 is built from 16 residues. The chain's CDR3 is CSAAGFRGLSTDTQYF. In DNA form, the CDR3 reads TGCAGTGCCGCGGGGTTCAGGGGGCTTAGCACAGATACGCAGTATTTT.

The chain recombines TRBV27 with TRBJ1-5; weak D call: TRBD1 (5 bases). This CDR3 is 15 amino acids long. Between the trimmed V and J ends, which lost 5 bases and 0 bases, there was a span of 11 bases. CDR1 MNHEY and CDR2 SMNVEV come from the germline V gene (reference sequence). The CDR3 spells CASSGGAYSNQPQHF. The DNA for the CDR3 is TGTGCCAGCAGTGGAGGGGCATATAGCAATCAGCCCCAGCATTTT.

This chain connects TRBV28 to TRBJ1-1; D ambiguous. The V and J ends lost 5 bases and 2 bases respectively, with 18 bases between them. This CDR3 comprises 16 residues. Germline CDR1 is MDHEN and CDR2 is SYDVKM. DNA of the CDR3: TGTGCCAGCAGTACTAGCGCGGCGGATCACAACACTGAAGCTTTCTTT. Its protein product is CASSTSAADHNTEAFF.

This clonotype has at least ten counts. The chain carries TRBV4-3 and TRBJ1-4, with D maybe TRBD1 (5 bases). Germline V lookup: CDR1 LGHNA, CDR2 YSLEER. V was trimmed by 0 bases and J by 3 bases, leaving 5 bases between them. The CDR3 is made up of 14 amino acids. CDR3 region: CASSQETANEKLFF. The CDR3 DNA reads TGCGCCAGCAGCCAAGAGACAGCTAATGAAAAACTGTTTTTT.

The V gene is TRBV7-2, the J gene TRBJ1-1; D gene unclear. V was pared by 5 bases and J by 8 bases, with 21 bases between. Per germline, CDR1 SGHTA and CDR2 FQGNSA. CDR3 length: 15 amino acids. The CDR3 coding sequence is TGTGCCAGCAGCCCAGATTCGGACCCCCGGGCCGAAGCTTTCTTT. This codes for CASSPDSDPRAEAFF. The full variable domain, its missing parts supplied by reference TRBV7-2 and TRBJ1-1, is GAGVSQSPSNKVTEKGKDVELRCDPISGHTALYWYRQSLGQGLEFLIYFQGNSAPDKSGLPSDRFSAERTGGSVSTLTIQRTQQEDSAVYLCASSPDSDPRAEAFFGQGTRLTVV.

This clonotype was counted between two and nine times. The chain carries TRBV20-1 and TRBJ1-1, with a weak D call TRBD1 (5 bases). Trimming took 5 bases from V and 7 from J, leaving 14 bases between them. The CDR3 length is 12 residues. CDR1 and CDR2 (germline): DFQATT, SNEGSKA (reference sequence). The CDR3, as DNA: TGCAGTGCTCGCGAAGGGACGGATGAAGCTTTCTTT. This translates into CSAREGTDEAFF.

The J gene is TRBJ1-2, the V gene TRBV6-1, with D perhaps matching TRBD1 (5 bases). Germline V gene lookup returns CDR1 MNHNS and CDR2 SASEGT. V was cut by 4 bases and J by 8 bases, with 14 bases left in between. The CDR3 spans 13 residues. The CDR3 sequence is CASSGEGRIGYTF. The CDR3 DNA follows: TGTGCCAGCAGTGGAGAGGGGAGAATAGGCTACACCTTC.